The 22 T cell receptor beta chains below were found in one sample sequenced in a study of blood T cell repertoires in COVID-19. Using immunoSEQ multiplex PCR, the repertoire was profiled, and TCRdb retains in-frame clones only, with some absent. The sample has 300,000 to 450,000 clones; approximately 77% are singletons. The material sequenced was peripheral blood. The receptors stem from a human donor with acute or convalescent COVID-19. The donor label of this sample is uncertain.

The rearrangement links TRBV6-2 or TRBV6-3 to TRBJ2-2; TRBD1 agrees at 7 bases. This CDR3 is 17 amino acids long. Germline loops: CDR1 MNHEY, CDR2 SVGEGT. Losses at the gene ends were 6 bases for V and 3 bases for J; bases not matched to a gene: 13. In DNA form, the CDR3 reads TGTGCCAGCAGCCCTGTTGTCGGCAGGGGGTACACCGGGGAGCTGTTTTTT. Translation: CASSPVVGRGYTGELFF.

The V gene is TRBV10-1, the J gene TRBJ2-1; D is uncertain. CDR3 length: 16 amino acids. Trimming removed 2 bases from V and 0 bases from J, with 11 bases in between. CDR1 is WNHNN, CDR2 SYGVQD, per germline (reference sequence). The CDR3 sequence: CASSEITSSSYNEQFF. CDR3 coding DNA: TGCGCCAGCAGTGAGATCACCTCCAGCTCCTACAATGAGCAGTTCTTC.

The chain is built from TRBV30 and TRBJ1-2; D is uncertain. This CDR3 is 14 amino acids long. Trimming shortened V by 2 bases and J by 8 bases, and 18 bases separated the two germline ends. From germline, CDR1 is GTSNPN and CDR2 SVGIG (reference sequence). CDR3 in amino acids: CAWSLGRGRIGYTF. CDR3 in DNA: TGTGCCTGGAGTTTGGGCCGTGGAAGGATCGGCTACACCTTC.

V is TRBV11-2 and J is TRBJ1-6, with TRBD1 matching 7 bases. With 6 bases clipped from V and 14 bases from J, the junction kept 13 bases outside the gene matches. In germline, CDR1 is SGHAT, CDR2 FQNNGV. The length of the CDR3 is 14 residues. In nucleotides, the CDR3 is TGTGCCAGCAGTACAAGGGACAGATACTCATCCCTCCACTTT. As protein: CASSTRDRYSSLHF.

This clone has only a few counts. V and J are TRBV7-2 and TRBJ1-2; 8 bases agree with TRBD1. The CDR3 is 15 residues long. Germline values: CDR1 SGHTA, CDR2 FQGNSA. V shed 1 base and J 5 bases; nucleotides not matched to a gene: 6. CDR3 region: CASSLEPGGGYGYTF. In DNA, the CDR3 is TGTGCCAGCAGCTTAGAACCAGGGGGCGGGTATGGCTACACCTTC. Looking up the rest from reference TRBV7-2 and TRBJ1-2 gives the full variable domain: GAGVSQSPSNKVTEKGKDVELRCDPISGHTALYWYRQSLGQGLEFLIYFQGNSAPDKSGLPSDRFSAERTGGSVSTLTIQRTQQEDSAVYLCASSLEPGGGYGYTFGSGTRLTVV.

This clone was seen once. V and J are TRBV9 and TRBJ1-4, with a weak D call TRBD1 (5 bases). From germline, CDR1 is SGDLS and CDR2 YYNGEE. Trimming pared 4 bases from V and 0 bases from J, leaving 22 bases between. The CDR3 contains 19 residues. CDR3 loop: CASSPRGRTIPATNEKLFF. CDR3 in DNA: TGTGCCAGCAGCCCACGGGGACGGACTATTCCTGCAACTAATGAAAAACTGTTTTTT.

The rearrangement uses TRBV19 and TRBJ2-4, with D perhaps TRBD2 (6 bases). Germline CDR1 and CDR2: LNHDA and SQIVND (reference sequence). V gave up 4 bases and J gave up 12 bases, with 16 bases separating them. This CDR3 has 13 amino acids. The CDR3 DNA reads as TGTGCCAGTAGTAACGGGAGAGGGTTGTATCAGTACTTC. Translating it yields CASSNGRGLYQYF.

The gene calls are TRBV18 and TRBJ1-1; D may be TRBD1 (5 bases). V gave up 4 bases and J gave up 3 bases, with 9 bases separating them. Germline loops: CDR1 KGHSH, CDR2 LQKENI. CDR3 length equals 13 residues. The CDR3 sequence: CASSQQEYTEAFF. Here the CDR3 DNA reads TGTGCCAGCTCACAACAGGAATACACTGAAGCTTTCTTT. Filled out from reference TRBV18 and TRBJ1-1, the complete variable domain reads NAGVMQNPRHLVRRRGQEARLRCSPMKGHSHVYWYRQLPEEGLKFMVYLQKENIIDESGMPKERFSAEFPKEGPSILRIQQVVRGDSAAYFCASSQQEYTEAFFGQGTRLTVV.

This chain uses TRBV12-5 with TRBJ2-1; a possible D gene is TRBD2 (5 bases). This CDR3 comprises 16 residues. The ends were cut back, 3 bases at V and 3 bases at J, with 15 bases in the middle. The germline CDR1 and CDR2 sequences are LGHNT and FRNRAP. The CDR3 loop reads CASGFGFGVLYNEQFF. CDR3 DNA: TGTGCTAGTGGTTTCGGTTTCGGGGTCCTCTACAATGAGCAGTTCTTC.

J is TRBJ1-3 and V is TRBV2; D is unresolved. Germline CDR1 reads SNHLY; CDR2 reads FYNNEI. The CDR3 spans 14 residues. Trimming cost V 5 bases and J 0 bases, with 8 bases left between them. The CDR3 DNA reads as TGTGCCAGCAGTCAACAACCCTCTGGAAACACCATATATTTT. Its protein is CASSQQPSGNTIYF.

Only one count was recorded for this clone. The rearrangement links TRBV12-3 or TRBV12-4 to TRBJ1-2, with D unclear. The CDR3 contains 13 residues. The V gene lost 6 bases and the J gene lost 2 bases, with 10 bases spanning the gap. CDR3 protein: CASSAGSNYGYTF. The CDR3 nucleotides are TGTGCCAGCAGCGCCGGTTCGAACTATGGCTACACCTTC.

This clone has just one count. The chain joins TRBV9 to TRBJ2-2; D may be TRBD1 (5 bases). There are 14 residues in the CDR3. CDR1 SGDLS and CDR2 YYNGEE come from the germline V gene. V lost 3 bases, J lost 1 base, and 7 bases lay in between. The CDR3 reads CASSATGNTGELFF. CDR3 bases: TGTGCCAGCAGCGCCACAGGGAACACCGGGGAGCTGTTTTTT. The complete variable domain, with remaining parts taken from reference TRBV9 and TRBJ2-2, reads DSGVTQTPKHLITATGQRVTLRCSPRSGDLSVYWYQQSLDQGLQFLIQYYNGEERAKGNILERFSAQQFPDLHSELNLSSLELGDSALYFCASSATGNTGELFFGEGSRLTVL.

V and J are TRBV5-6 and TRBJ1-2, with 9 bases identical to TRBD1. Germline loops: CDR1 SGHDT, CDR2 YYEEEE. Unmatched junction bases numbered 9, after V lost 4 bases and J lost 2 bases. The CDR3 is 16 residues long. The CDR3 spells CASSRRPGTGNYGYTF. The CDR3 DNA is TGTGCCAGCAGCCGTCGTCCCGGGACAGGGAACTATGGCTACACCTTC.

The chain couples TRBV29-1 to TRBJ1-3; no definite D call. In germline, CDR1 is SQVTM, CDR2 ANQGSEA. The CDR3 runs 13 residues. The germline V and J ends were trimmed by 7 bases and 0 bases, with 10 bases remaining between them. The CDR3 region is CSATQNSGNTIYF. The CDR3 DNA follows: TGCAGCGCGACCCAGAACTCTGGAAACACCATATATTTT. Combining the CDR3 with reference TRBV29-1 and TRBJ1-3 gives the whole variable domain SAVISQKPSRDICQRGTSLTIQCQVDSQVTMMFWYRQQPGQSLTLIATANQGSEATYESGFVIDKFPISRPNLTFSTLTVSNMSPEDSSIYLCSATQNSGNTIYFGEGSWLTVV.

This rearrangement joins TRBV6-4 to TRBJ1-2, with D tentatively TRBD1 (6 bases). The CDR3 contains 14 residues. CDR1 and CDR2 from the germline V gene are MRHNA and SNTAGT. V was trimmed by 6 bases and J by 8 bases, leaving 19 bases between them. The CDR3 DNA reads as TGTGCCAGCAGGACTTCCCAGGGGAGGGGCGGCTACACCTTC. It translates to CASRTSQGRGGYTF.

The chain is built from TRBV5-1 and TRBJ2-3, with 11 bases that match TRBD2. The CDR3 is 15 residues long. V trimming: 4 bases; J trimming: 3 bases; junction bases outside the gene matches: 4. The germline V gene has CDR1 SGHRS and CDR2 YFSETQ. CDR3 DNA sequence: TGCGCCAGCAGCCTTAGCGGGAGGGATACAGATACGCAGTATTTT. Amino acids: CASSLSGRDTDTQYF.

The rearrangement joins TRBV7-6 to TRBJ2-2; D remains ambiguous. V was pared by 5 bases and J by 5 bases, with 9 bases between. The length of the CDR3 is 13 residues. Per the germline V gene, CDR1 is SGHVS and CDR2 is FNYEAQ. The CDR3 spells CASSPTGTGELFF. CDR3 nucleotides: TGTGCCAGCAGCCCCACCGGGACCGGGGAGCTGTTTTTT. Full variable domain (rest looked up from reference TRBV7-6 and TRBJ2-2): GAGVSQSPRYKVTKRGQDVALRCDPISGHVSLYWYRQALGQGPEFLTYFNYEAQQDKSGLPNDRFSAERPEGSISTLTIQRTEQRDSAMYRCASSPTGTGELFFGEGSRLTVL.

The chain recombines TRBV3-1 (or the pseudogene TRBV3-2) with TRBJ1-2, with D unresolved. Trimming removed 4 bases at V and 11 bases at J, with 11 bases between. The CDR3 has 11 amino acids. The V gene's germline CDR1 is LGHDT and CDR2 YNNKEL (reference sequence). As DNA, the CDR3 is TGTGCCAGCAGCCTGACCCAGGTTTACACCTTC. It specifies CASSLTQVYTF.

This clone appeared a few times. The chain employs TRBV29-1 and TRBJ1-2; 7 nucleotides agree with TRBD1. Trimming took 3 bases from V and 5 from J; bases not matched to a gene: 3. The CDR3 length is 12 residues. Germline V gene sequence: CDR1 SQVTM, CDR2 ANQGSEA. This CDR3 is CSVEGQPYGYTF. The CDR3 coding sequence is TGCAGCGTTGAGGGACAGCCATATGGCTACACCTTC.

The chain employs TRBV30 and TRBJ1-1; D uncertain. The CDR3 sequence is 12 residues long. CDR1 is GTSNPN, CDR2 SVGIG, per germline (reference sequence). Trimming took 8 bases from V and 3 from J, leaving 13 bases between them. The CDR3 bases are TGTGCCCGAAAGCAGGCCGACACTGAAGCTTTCTTT. Amino acids: CARKQADTEAFF.

The V gene is TRBV28, the J gene TRBJ1-2; no clear D gene. V was trimmed by 4 bases and J by 0 bases, leaving 9 bases between them. The CDR3 is 14 residues long. The germline CDR1 and CDR2 sequences are MDHEN and SYDVKM. CDR3 region: CASSSSTANYGYTF. The CDR3 coding sequence is TGTGCCAGCAGTTCCTCCACAGCTAACTATGGCTACACCTTC.

Here the CDR3 DNA reads TGTGCCAGCAGCTTAACAGGGATGAACACTGAAGCTTTCTTT. This encodes CASSLTGMNTEAFF. This chain uses TRBV7-9 with TRBJ1-1; D is perhaps TRBD1 (6 bases). The CDR3 sequence is 14 residues long. Germline V gene sequence: CDR1 SEHNR, CDR2 FQNEAQ (reference sequence). V was shortened by 2 bases and J by 0 bases, with 7 bases between the two germline ends. Complete variable domain (other parts from reference TRBV7-9 and TRBJ1-1): DTGVSQNPRHKITKRGQNVTFRCDPISEHNRLYWYRQTLGQGPEFLTYFQNEAQLEKSRLLSDRFSAERPKGSFSTLEIQRTEQGDSAMYLCASSLTGMNTEAFFGQGTRLTVV.